What follows describes a single T cell receptor (beta chain). Its antigen is unknown. This sample was taken from a study of chemoradiotherapy in HPV16-positive cancers. The study, taken as a whole, reports: Better recurrence-free survival went with HPV-responsive T-cell expansion in HPV16-positive patients. Candidate HPV-specific clones and E7-related TCR motifs grew in tumor during treatment.

Germline V gene data show CDR1 as SQVTM and CDR2 as ANQGSEA. V shed 4 bases and J shed 4 bases, with 7 bases lying between them. This CDR3 has 11 residues. The protocol was immunoSEQ multiplex PCR, while the TCRdb copy is restricted to in-frame clones and leaves out a portion. The sample records tens of thousands of clones, approximately 93% being singletons. The source was blood, collected from a patient who underwent chemoradiotherapy. This chain connects TRBV29-1 to TRBJ1-1; D remains unclear. This receptor was identified in a human donor with HPV-associated anogenital cancer. The CDR3 DNA is TGCAGCGTTGGGTACGGCACTGAAGCTTTCTTT. It translates to CSVGYGTEAFF. The full variable domain, rest sourced from reference TRBV29-1 and TRBJ1-1, is SAVISQKPSRDICQRGTSLTIQCQVDSQVTMMFWYRQQPGQSLTLIATANQGSEATYESGFVIDKFPISRPNLTFSTLTVSNMSPEDSSIYLCSVGYGTEAFFGQGTRLTVV.